This TCR beta chain was profiled in a study of cytomegalovirus exposure and HLA in healthy donors. Study observations and caveats: Associated with HLA alleles at 0.05 false discovery rate in a later analysis were 17,000 or so TCR beta sequences.

Concerning this clone: Its antigen is undetermined.

PCR was performed using 60 Vbeta and 13 Jbeta primers. Sequencing was performed with immunoSEQ multiplex PCR; in TCRdb, only in-frame clones are kept and a portion is missing. The sample lists roughly 150,000 clones, about 68% occurring once. The donors were healthy bone marrow donors. With V trimmed by 5 bases and J by 7 bases, 20 bases remained unmatched. This CDR3 has 19 amino acids. From germline, CDR1 is SGHTA and CDR2 FQGTGA. The chain employs TRBV7-3 and TRBJ2-3; TRBD2 matches at 11 bases. Sequences were obtained from PBMCs. The receptor was isolated from a human donor in good health. CDR3 DNA: TGTGCCAGCAGCACAAGCGGGCCTTCACTAGCGGGAGTAGGAAATACGCAGTATTTT. It codes for CASSTSGPSLAGVGNTQYF. Full variable domain (outside the CDR3, taken from reference TRBV7-3 and TRBJ2-3): GAGVSQTPSNKVTEKGKYVELRCDPISGHTALYWYRQSLGQGPEFLIYFQGTGAADDSGLPNDRFFAVRPEGSVSTLKIQRTERGDSAVYLCASSTSGPSLAGVGNTQYFGPGTRLTVL.